The present T cell receptor beta chain was sequenced within a study of response to subunit inactivated influenza vaccine. Using its own MiXCR run on the RT-PCR reads, TCRdb lists one record per CDR3 protein. The data hold over 800,000 distinct CDR3 sequences, with about 20% observed a single time. The CDR3 consists of 14 residues. Losses at the gene ends were 5 bases for V and 5 bases for J; bases not matched to a gene: 7. Sequenced material: PBMCs from blood, taken approximately 5 days after vaccination. The TCR originated in a man aged 50 to 59 who received an inactivated influenza vaccine. This chain links TRBV12-3 or TRBV12-4 with TRBJ2-5, with 8 bases matching TRBD2. CDR3 sequence: CASSLLAGLETQYF. In DNA form, the CDR3 reads TGTGCCAGCAGTCTCTTAGCGGGGTTGGAGACCCAGTACTTC.